These 3 T cell receptor beta chains originate from one sample sequenced in a study of T cells in Graves' hyperthyroidism and ophthalmopathy. Amplification of TCR beta CDR3 regions was performed using RNA transcripts as template. The HTBI primer set was used in a first-round RT-PCR of the TCR CDR3. A single record per CDR3 protein comes from TCRdb applying MiXCR to the multiplex PCR reads. The table shows 600,000 to 650,000 distinct CDR3 sequences, with 15% to 20% occurring only once. Sequenced input: blood. These receptors were obtained from a woman aged 25 to 39 with Graves' hyperthyroidism.

This clonotype showed up many times. This CDR3 reads CASSPTPNTEAFF. Written as DNA, the CDR3 is TGTGCCAGCAGTCCGACACCGAACACTGAAGCTTTCTTT. The chain links TRBV27 to TRBJ1-1; the D is unclear. Germline loops: CDR1 MNHEY, CDR2 SMNVEV (reference sequence). The CDR3 has 13 residues. V was pared by 5 bases and J by 1 base, with 8 bases between.

This clonotype was seen a few times. V is TRBV4-3 and J is TRBJ2-7; 7 nucleotides align to TRBD2. V lost 0 bases, J lost 2 bases, and 1 base stayed unmatched. Germline lookup yields CDR1 LGHNA and CDR2 YSLEER. The CDR3 spans 14 residues. CDR3 DNA sequence: TGCGCCAGCAGCCAAGACAGCGGGACCTACGAGCAGTACTTC. Protein product: CASSQDSGTYEQYF.

J is TRBJ2-7 and V is TRBV4-1, with a tentative D call TRBD2 (5 bases). V lost 4 bases and J lost 4, with 11 bases in between. Germline assignment: CDR1 MGHRA and CDR2 YSYEKL. The CDR3 runs to 13 residues. In nucleotides, the CDR3 is TGCGCCAGCAGCCGCGGGCCTTGGTACGAGCAGTACTTC. Protein product: CASSRGPWYEQYF.